What follows describes a single TCR beta chain. Its antigen is unknown. These data are taken from a study of beta chain features in type 1 diabetes. The V and J ends lost 0 bases and 11 bases respectively, with 12 bases between them. The CDR3 has 13 amino acids. Germline V gene sequence: CDR1 SGDLS, CDR2 YYNGEE. Study-level findings and limits: Sampled from patients, naive, central memory and Treg TCRB repertoires appeared more similar than those sampled from healthy donors. Type 1 diabetes patients had moderately but significantly shorter TCRB CDR3s in all four CD4+ subsets.

As every portion of the isolated RNA was reverse transcribed, the sequencing read expressed TCRB transcripts. Method: immunoSEQ multiplex PCR; TCRdb's copy keeps in-frame clones and lacks some. The table shows hundreds of thousands of clones, with 25% to 35% occurring only once. By way of CD45RO/CCR7/CD25/CD127/CD95/CD27, the CD4+ regulatory, stem cell-like memory, central memory and naive cells were sorted. The V gene is TRBV9, the J gene TRBJ2-1; perhaps D is TRBD1 or TRBD2 (5 bases each). The origin of this receptor is a man aged 18 to 30 in good health. The sequenced sample consisted of naive CD4+ T cells from blood. CDR3 residues: CASSVAGAPKQFF. The CDR3 region has the DNA TGTGCCAGCAGCGTAGCCGGGGCACCGAAGCAGTTCTTC.